This T cell receptor (beta chain) comes out of a study of blood T cell repertoires in COVID-19. Study overall: COVID-19 samples from acute and convalescent phases originated in the United States, Italy and Spain. PBMCs, B-cell-depleted T cells, or T cells provided the cDNA or gDNA that made up the material.

This CDR3 region has 12 residues. Germline V gene data show CDR1 as SGHRS and CDR2 as YFSETQ. The V end was cut by 0 bases, the J end by 7 bases, with 7 bases between. This clone was counted between two and nine times. In the original analysis: From reference gene primer amplification, estimates of nucleated cell counts were derived. The data were produced by immunoSEQ multiplex PCR, yet TCRdb's version contains in-frame clones alone and is incomplete. The V and J calls and clone size come from that table; D and trimming were worked out from the DNA. This sample has 70,000 to 90,000 clones, with around two thirds found just once.

The specimen sequenced was peripheral blood. This chain links TRBV5-1 with TRBJ1-1, with D tentatively TRBD1 (5 bases). The receptor comes from a human donor with acute or convalescent COVID-19. The donor label of this sample is uncertain. In DNA form, the CDR3 reads TGCGCCAGCAGCTTGGGACAGAATGAAGCTTTCTTT. It yields the protein CASSLGQNEAFF.